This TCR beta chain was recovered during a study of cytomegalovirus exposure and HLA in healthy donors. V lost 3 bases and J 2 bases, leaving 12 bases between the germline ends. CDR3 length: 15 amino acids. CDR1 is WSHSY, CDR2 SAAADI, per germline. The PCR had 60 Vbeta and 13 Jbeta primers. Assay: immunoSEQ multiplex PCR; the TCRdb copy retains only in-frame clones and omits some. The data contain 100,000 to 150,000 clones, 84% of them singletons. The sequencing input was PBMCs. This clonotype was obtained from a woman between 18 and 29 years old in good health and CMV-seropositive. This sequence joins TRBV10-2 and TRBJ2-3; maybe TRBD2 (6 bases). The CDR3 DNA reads TGCGCCAGCAGTGAAGGGCGGGAATTCACAGATACGCAGTATTTT. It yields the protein CASSEGREFTDTQYF.